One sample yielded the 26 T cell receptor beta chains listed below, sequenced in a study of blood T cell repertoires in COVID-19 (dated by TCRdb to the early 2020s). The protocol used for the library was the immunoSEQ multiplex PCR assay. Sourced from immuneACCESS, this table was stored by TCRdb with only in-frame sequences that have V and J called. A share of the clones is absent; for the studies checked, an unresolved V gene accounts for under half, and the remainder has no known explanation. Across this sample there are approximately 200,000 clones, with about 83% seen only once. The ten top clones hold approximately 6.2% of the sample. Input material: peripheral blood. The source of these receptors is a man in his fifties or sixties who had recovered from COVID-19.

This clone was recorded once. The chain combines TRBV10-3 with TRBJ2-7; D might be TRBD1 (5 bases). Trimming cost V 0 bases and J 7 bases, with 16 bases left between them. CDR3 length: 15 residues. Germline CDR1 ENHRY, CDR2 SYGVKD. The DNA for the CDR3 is TGTGCCATCAGTGAGTCTAATCAGGGTGCTCAAGAGCAGTACTTC. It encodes CAISESNQGAQEQYF.

CDR3 amino acids: CASSGHGGEAYTF. DNA for the CDR3: TGTGCCAGCAGCGGTCACGGAGGGGAAGCCTACACCTTC. The gene calls are TRBV9 and TRBJ1-2; possibly TRBD1 for D (5 bases). This CDR3 is 13 amino acids long. Germline V gene sequence: CDR1 SGDLS, CDR2 YYNGEE. V dropped 3 bases and J dropped 10 bases, with 16 bases sitting between them.

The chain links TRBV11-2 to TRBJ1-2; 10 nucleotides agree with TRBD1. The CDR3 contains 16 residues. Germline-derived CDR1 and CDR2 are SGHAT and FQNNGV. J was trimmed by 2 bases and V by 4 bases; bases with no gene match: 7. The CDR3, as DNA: TGTGCCAGCAGCTCTCCACCGGGACAGGGGAACTATGGCTACACCTTC. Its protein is CASSSPPGQGNYGYTF.

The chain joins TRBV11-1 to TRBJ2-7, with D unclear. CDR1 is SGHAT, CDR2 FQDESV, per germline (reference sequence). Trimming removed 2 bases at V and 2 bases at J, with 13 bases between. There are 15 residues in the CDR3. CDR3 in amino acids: CASSLNPVKTYEQYF. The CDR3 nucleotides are TGTGCCAGCAGCTTAAATCCAGTAAAGACCTACGAGCAGTACTTC. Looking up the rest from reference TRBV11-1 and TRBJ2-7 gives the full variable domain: EAEVAQSPRYKITEKSQAVAFWCDPISGHATLYWYRQILGQGPELLVQFQDESVVDDSQLPKDRFSAERLKGVDSTLKIQPAELGDSAMYLCASSLNPVKTYEQYFGPGTRLTVT.

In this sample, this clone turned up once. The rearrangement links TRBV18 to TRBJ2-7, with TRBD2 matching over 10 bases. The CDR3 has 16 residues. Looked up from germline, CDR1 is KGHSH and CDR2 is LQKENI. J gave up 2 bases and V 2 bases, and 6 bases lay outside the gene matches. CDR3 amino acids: CASSPTPSGGAYEQYF. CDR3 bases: TGTGCCAGCTCACCAACCCCAAGCGGGGGGGCCTACGAGCAGTACTTC.

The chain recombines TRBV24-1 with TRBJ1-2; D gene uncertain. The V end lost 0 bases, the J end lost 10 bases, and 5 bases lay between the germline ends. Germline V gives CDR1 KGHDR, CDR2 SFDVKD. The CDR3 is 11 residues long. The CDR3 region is CATSDLTSYTF. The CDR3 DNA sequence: TGTGCCACCAGTGATTTGACATCCTACACCTTC.

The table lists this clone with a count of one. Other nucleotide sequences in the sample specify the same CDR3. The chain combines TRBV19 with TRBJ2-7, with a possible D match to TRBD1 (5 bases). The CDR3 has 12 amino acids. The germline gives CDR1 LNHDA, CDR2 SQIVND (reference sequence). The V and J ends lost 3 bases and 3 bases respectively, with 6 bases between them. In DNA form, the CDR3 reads TGTGCCAGTAGTATCCAGGGCTACGAGCAGTACTTC. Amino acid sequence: CASSIQGYEQYF.

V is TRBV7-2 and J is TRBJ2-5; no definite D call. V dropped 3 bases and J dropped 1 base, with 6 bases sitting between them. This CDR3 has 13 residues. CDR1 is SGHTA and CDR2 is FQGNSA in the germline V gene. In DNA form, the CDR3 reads TGTGCCAGCAGCTTGGGCACCCAAGAGACCCAGTACTTC. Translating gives CASSLGTQETQYF.

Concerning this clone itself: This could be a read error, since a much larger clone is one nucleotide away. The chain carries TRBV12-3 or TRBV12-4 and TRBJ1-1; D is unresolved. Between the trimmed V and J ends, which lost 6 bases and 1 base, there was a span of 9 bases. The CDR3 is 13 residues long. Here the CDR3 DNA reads TGTGCCAGCAGCCCTCGGGAGAACACTGAAGCTTTCTTT. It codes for CASSPRENTEAFF.

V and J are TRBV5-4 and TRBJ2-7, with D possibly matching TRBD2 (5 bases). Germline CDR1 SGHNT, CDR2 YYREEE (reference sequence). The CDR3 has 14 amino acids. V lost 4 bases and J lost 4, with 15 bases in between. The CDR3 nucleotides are TGTGCCAGCAGCCCGGAGGCCTCAGCTTACGAGCAGTACTTC. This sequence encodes CASSPEASAYEQYF.

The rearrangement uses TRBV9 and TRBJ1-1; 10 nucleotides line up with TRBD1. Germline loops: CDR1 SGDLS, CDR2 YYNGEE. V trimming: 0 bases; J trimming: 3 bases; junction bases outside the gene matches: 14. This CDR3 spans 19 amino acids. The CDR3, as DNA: TGTGCCAGCAGCGTAGGGTCTTCCGGGACAGGGGTACGATACACTGAAGCTTTCTTT. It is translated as CASSVGSSGTGVRYTEAFF.

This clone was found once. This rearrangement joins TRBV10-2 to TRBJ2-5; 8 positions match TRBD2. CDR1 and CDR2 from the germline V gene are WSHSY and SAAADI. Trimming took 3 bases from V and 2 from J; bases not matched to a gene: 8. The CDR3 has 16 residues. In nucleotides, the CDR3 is TGCGCCAGCAGTGATTGGCTCTTAGCGGGGCAAGAGACCCAGTACTTC. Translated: CASSDWLLAGQETQYF.

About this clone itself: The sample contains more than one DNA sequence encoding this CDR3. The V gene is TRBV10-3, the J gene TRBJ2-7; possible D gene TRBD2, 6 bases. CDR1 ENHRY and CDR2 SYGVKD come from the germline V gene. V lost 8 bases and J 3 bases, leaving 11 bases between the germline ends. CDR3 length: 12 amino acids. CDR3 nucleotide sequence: TGTGCCATCGGCACCGGGAGCTACGAGCAGTACTTC. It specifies CAIGTGSYEQYF.

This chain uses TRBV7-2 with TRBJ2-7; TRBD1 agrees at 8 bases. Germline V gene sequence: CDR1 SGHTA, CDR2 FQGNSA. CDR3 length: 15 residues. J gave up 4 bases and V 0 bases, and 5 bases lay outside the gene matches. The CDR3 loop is CASSLARTGTYEQYF. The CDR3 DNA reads TGTGCCAGCAGCTTAGCACGGACAGGGACTTACGAGCAGTACTTC.

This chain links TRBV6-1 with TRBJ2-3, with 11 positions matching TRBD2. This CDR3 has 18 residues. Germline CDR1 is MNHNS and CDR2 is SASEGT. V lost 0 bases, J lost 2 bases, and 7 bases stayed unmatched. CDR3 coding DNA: TGTGCCAGCAGTGAAGCGGGTTTACTAGCGGGGGTCACAGATACGCAGTATTTT. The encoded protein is CASSEAGLLAGVTDTQYF.

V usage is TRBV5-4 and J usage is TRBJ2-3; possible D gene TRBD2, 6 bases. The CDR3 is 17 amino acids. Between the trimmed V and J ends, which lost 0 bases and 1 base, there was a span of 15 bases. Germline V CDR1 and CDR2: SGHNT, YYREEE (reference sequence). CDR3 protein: CASSLGKGTGGTDTQYF. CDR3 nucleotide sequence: TGTGCCAGCAGCTTGGGGAAGGGGACTGGGGGCACAGATACGCAGTATTTT.

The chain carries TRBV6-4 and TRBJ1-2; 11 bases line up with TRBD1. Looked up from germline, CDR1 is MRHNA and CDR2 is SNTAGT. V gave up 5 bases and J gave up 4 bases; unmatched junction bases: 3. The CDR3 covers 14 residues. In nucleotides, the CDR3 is TGTGCCAGCAGTCCCGGGACAGGGGGCTATGGCTACACCTTC. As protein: CASSPGTGGYGYTF.

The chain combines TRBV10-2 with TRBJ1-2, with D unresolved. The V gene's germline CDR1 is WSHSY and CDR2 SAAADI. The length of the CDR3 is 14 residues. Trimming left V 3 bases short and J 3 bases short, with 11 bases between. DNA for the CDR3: TGCGCCAGCAGTGAAATCGGGTCGTACTATGGCTACACCTTC. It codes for CASSEIGSYYGYTF.

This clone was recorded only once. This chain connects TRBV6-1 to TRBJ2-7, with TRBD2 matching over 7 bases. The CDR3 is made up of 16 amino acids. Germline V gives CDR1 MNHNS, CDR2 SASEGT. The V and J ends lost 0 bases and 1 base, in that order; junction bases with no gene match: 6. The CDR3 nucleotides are TGTGCCAGCAGTGAAGCCCGGACTAGGTCATCCTACGAGCAGTACTTC. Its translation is CASSEARTRSSYEQYF.

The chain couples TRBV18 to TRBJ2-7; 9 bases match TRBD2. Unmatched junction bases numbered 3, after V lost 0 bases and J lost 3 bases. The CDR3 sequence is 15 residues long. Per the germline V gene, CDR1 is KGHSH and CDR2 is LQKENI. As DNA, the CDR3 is TGTGCCAGCTCACCACCGGGGCGGGGGGGCTACGAGCAGTACTTC. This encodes CASSPPGRGGYEQYF.

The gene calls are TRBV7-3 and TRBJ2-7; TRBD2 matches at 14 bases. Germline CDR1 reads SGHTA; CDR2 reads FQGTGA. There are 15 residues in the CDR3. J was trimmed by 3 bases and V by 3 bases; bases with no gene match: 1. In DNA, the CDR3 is TGTGCCAGCAGCTTGGGGACTAGCGGGAGCTACGAGCAGTACTTC. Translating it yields CASSLGTSGSYEQYF.

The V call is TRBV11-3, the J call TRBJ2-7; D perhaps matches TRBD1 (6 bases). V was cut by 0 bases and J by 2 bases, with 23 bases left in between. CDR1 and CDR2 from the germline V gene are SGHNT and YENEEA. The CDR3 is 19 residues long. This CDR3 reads CASSLEAKKRRQGTYEQYF. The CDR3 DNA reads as TGTGCCAGCAGCTTAGAAGCCAAAAAGCGGCGGCAGGGGACCTACGAGCAGTACTTC.

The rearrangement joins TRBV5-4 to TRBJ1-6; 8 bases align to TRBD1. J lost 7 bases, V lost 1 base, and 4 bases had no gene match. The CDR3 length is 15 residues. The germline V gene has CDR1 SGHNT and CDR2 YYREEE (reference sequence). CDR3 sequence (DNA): TGTGCCAGCAGCTTGCAGGGGGCGAGGAATTCACCCCTCCACTTT. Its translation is CASSLQGARNSPLHF.

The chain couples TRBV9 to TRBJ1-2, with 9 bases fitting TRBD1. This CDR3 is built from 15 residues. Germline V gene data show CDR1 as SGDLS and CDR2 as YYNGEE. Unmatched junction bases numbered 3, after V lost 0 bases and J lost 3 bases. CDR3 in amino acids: CASSVGTGVDYGYTF. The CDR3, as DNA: TGTGCCAGCAGCGTAGGGACAGGGGTCGACTATGGCTACACCTTC.

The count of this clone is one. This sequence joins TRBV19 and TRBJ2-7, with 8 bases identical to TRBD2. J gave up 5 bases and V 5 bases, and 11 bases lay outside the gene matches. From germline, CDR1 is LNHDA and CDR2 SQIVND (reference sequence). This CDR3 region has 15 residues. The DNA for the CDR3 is TGTGCCAGTAGTTCCCGGGGGGGAAGGGTCAACGAGCAGTACTTC. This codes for CASSSRGGRVNEQYF.

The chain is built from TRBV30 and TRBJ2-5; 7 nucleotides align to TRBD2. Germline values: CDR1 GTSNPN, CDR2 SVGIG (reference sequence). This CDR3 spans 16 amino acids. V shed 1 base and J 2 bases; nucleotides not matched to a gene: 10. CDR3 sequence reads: CAWSGVGGGRQETQYF. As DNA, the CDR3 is TGTGCCTGGAGTGGGGTGGGCGGGGGACGACAAGAGACCCAGTACTTC.